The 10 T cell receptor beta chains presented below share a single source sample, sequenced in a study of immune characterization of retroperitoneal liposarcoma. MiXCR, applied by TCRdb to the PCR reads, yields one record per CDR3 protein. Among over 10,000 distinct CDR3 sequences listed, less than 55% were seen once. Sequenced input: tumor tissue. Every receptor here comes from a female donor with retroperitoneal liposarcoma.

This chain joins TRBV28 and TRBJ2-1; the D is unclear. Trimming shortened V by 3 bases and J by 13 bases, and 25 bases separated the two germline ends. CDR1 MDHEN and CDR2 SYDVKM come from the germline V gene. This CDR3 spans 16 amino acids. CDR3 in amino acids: CASSFQWQPNQETQFF. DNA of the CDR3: TGTGCCAGCAGTTTTCAATGGCAGCCTAACCAAGAGACCCAGTTCTTC.

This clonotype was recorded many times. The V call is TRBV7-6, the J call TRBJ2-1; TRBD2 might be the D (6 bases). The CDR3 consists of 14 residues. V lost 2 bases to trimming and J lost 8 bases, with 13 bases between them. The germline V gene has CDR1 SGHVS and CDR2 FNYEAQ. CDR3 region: CASSLSGSSYEQFF. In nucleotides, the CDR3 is TGTGCCAGCAGCTTAAGCGGGTCTAGTTATGAGCAGTTCTTC.

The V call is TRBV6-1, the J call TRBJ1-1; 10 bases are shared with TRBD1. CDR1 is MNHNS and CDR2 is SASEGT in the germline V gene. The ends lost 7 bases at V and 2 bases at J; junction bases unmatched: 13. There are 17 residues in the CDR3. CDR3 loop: CASTPPRGQGINTEAFF. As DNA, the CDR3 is TGTGCCAGCACCCCACCAAGGGGACAGGGGATAAACACTGAAGCTTTCTTT.

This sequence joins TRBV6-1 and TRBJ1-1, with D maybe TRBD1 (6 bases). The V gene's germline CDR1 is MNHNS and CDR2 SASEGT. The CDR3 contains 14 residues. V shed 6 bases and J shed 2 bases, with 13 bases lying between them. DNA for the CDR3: TGTGCCAGCAGCCTGAACAGGGAAAACACTGAAGCTTTCTTT. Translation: CASSLNRENTEAFF.

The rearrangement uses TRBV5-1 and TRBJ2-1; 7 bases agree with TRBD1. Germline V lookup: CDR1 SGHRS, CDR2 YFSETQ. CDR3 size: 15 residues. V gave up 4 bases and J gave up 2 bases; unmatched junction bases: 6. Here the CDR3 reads CASSVRGSPYNEQFF. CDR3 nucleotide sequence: TGCGCCAGCAGCGTCAGGGGGAGCCCCTACAATGAGCAGTTCTTC.

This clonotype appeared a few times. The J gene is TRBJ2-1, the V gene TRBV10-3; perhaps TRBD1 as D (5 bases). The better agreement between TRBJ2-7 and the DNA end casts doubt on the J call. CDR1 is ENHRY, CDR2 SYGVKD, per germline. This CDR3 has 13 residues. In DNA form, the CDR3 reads TGTGCCATCCGAGCGTCCACGGACAATGAGCAGTACTTC. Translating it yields CAIRASTDNEQYF.

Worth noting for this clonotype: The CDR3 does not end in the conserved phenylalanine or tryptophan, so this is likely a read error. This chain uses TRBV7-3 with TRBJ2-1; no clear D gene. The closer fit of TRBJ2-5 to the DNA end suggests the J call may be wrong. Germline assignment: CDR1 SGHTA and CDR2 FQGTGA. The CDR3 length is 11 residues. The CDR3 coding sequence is TGTGCCAGCAGCCTCCAAGAGACCCAGTACGTC. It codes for CASSLQETQYV.

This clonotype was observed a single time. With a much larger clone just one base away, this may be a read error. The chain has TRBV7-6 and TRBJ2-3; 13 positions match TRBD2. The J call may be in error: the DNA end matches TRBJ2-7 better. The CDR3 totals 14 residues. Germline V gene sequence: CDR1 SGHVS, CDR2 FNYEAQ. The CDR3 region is CVSSRTSGSYEQYF. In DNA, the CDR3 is TGTGTCAGCAGCCGGACTAGCGGGAGCTACGAGCAGTACTTC.

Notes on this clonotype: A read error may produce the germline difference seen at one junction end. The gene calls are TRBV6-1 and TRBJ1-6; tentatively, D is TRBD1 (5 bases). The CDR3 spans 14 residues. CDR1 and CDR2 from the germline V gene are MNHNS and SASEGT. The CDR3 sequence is CASSEVRGRSPLHF. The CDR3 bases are TGTGCTAGCAGTGAAGTCCGGGGCCGTTCACCCCTCCACTTT.

CDR3 nucleotide sequence: TGTGCCAGCACTGTTCTAGCGGGAGCAATAGGTGAGCAGTTCTTC. It codes for CASTVLAGAIGEQFF. V usage is TRBV6-1 and J usage is TRBJ2-1; 10 nucleotides match TRBD2. The CDR3 is 15 amino acids. Germline-derived CDR1 and CDR2 are MNHNS and SASEGT. The ends lost 7 bases at V and 9 bases at J; junction bases unmatched: 12.